These 16 T cell receptor beta chains were sequenced from one sample in a study of T cells after yellow fever vaccination. TCRdb reprocessed the 5' RACE reads via MiXCR and lists one record per CDR3 protein. This sample has more than 95,000 distinct CDR3 sequences, with 7.4% found just once. The sequencing here drew on CD4+ T cells sorted from PBMCs, taken more than 8 days after the first yellow fever vaccination. The source is a man between 18 and 29 years old who received the YFV17D yellow fever vaccine.

This clonotype appeared many times. This chain connects TRBV5-8 to TRBJ2-7; 7 nucleotides line up with TRBD1. In germline, CDR1 is SGHTS, CDR2 YDEGEE. The V segment lost 4 bases and the J segment 5 bases; nucleotides outside the gene matches: 15. There are 16 residues in the CDR3. This CDR3 is CASSPGTAGRDDEQYF. In nucleotides, the CDR3 is TGTGCCAGCAGCCCAGGGACAGCCGGTCGGGACGACGAGCAGTACTTC.

This clonotype was detected only once. A junction end diverges from the germline sequence, so it may reflect a read error. The rearrangement uses TRBV4-3 and TRBJ2-1, with D uncertain. The CDR3 runs 13 residues. Per the germline V gene, CDR1 is LGHNA and CDR2 is YSLEER. As DNA, the CDR3 is TGCGCCAGCTGCCAAGATTATTACAATGAGCAGTTCTTC. This encodes CASCQDYYNEQFF.

In this sample, this clonotype turned up many times. The rearrangement links TRBV5-1 to TRBJ2-7, with TRBD2 matching 9 bases. The CDR3 extends over 17 amino acids. Per germline, CDR1 SGHRS and CDR2 YFSETQ. V dropped 2 bases and J dropped 1; count of bases not matched to a gene: 10. The CDR3 sequence is CASSFRGGETRSYEQYF. The DNA of the CDR3 is TGCGCCAGCAGCTTTCGCGGGGGGGAGACTAGGTCCTACGAGCAGTACTTC.

This clonotype was found many times. The genes are TRBV20-1 and TRBJ2-7, with unresolved D. With 6 bases removed from V and 0 bases from J, the gap between germline ends came to 12 bases. The CDR3 length is 13 residues. The germline V gene has CDR1 DFQATT and CDR2 SNEGSKA (reference sequence). CDR3 loop: CSAWTISSYEQYV. The CDR3 DNA sequence: TGCAGTGCGTGGACGATTAGCTCCTACGAGCAGTACGTC.

This clonotype was recorded at least ten times. V usage is TRBV7-2 and J usage is TRBJ2-5; either TRBD1 or TRBD2 may supply D (6 bases each). Germline V gives CDR1 SGHTA, CDR2 FQGNSA. Trimming took off 8 bases at V and 3 bases at J, with 19 bases between the two ends. The CDR3 totals 15 residues. The CDR3 loop reads CASFLSGGPEETQYF. CDR3 DNA sequence: TGTGCCAGCTTCCTATCCGGGGGCCCCGAAGAGACCCAGTACTTC. Variable domain in full (rest from reference TRBV7-2 and TRBJ2-5): GAGVSQSPSNKVTEKGKDVELRCDPISGHTALYWYRQSLGQGLEFLIYFQGNSAPDKSGLPSDRFSAERTGGSVSTLTIQRTQQEDSAVYLCASFLSGGPEETQYFGPGTRLLVL.

This clonotype came up many times. J is TRBJ1-5 and V is TRBV6-2 or TRBV6-3; D is undetermined. Germline assignment: CDR1 MNHEY and CDR2 SVGEGT. The length of the CDR3 is 13 residues. Trimming removed 4 bases from V and 9 bases from J, with 13 bases in between. The CDR3 spells CASSSRFLGPQHF. The CDR3, as DNA: TGTGCCAGCAGTTCAAGATTTCTTGGGCCCCAGCATTTT.

The chain employs TRBV7-9 and TRBJ2-1; perhaps D is TRBD1 or TRBD2 (5 bases each). Germline V gene data show CDR1 as SEHNR and CDR2 as FQNEAQ (reference sequence). The V and J ends lost 0 bases and 0 bases respectively, with 6 bases between them. CDR3 length: 15 residues. The DNA of the CDR3 is TGTGCCAGCAGCTTAGCGGGGACCTCCTACAATGAGCAGTTCTTC. It codes for CASSLAGTSYNEQFF.

In its sample, this clonotype was seen a few times. V usage is TRBV7-2 and J usage is TRBJ2-7, with 8 bases that match TRBD1. The length of the CDR3 is 15 residues. Unmatched junction bases numbered 11, after V lost 5 bases and J lost 5 bases. The germline V gene has CDR1 SGHTA and CDR2 FQGNSA. The CDR3 nucleotides are TGTGCCAGCAGCCCAGGGGGCGCGGGGAGGAACGAGCAGTACTTC. Translation gives CASSPGGAGRNEQYF. The whole variable domain, filled in from reference TRBV7-2 and TRBJ2-7, reads GAGVSQSPSNKVTEKGKDVELRCDPISGHTALYWYRQSLGQGLEFLIYFQGNSAPDKSGLPSDRFSAERTGGSVSTLTIQRTQQEDSAVYLCASSPGGAGRNEQYFGPGTRLTVT.

This clonotype was counted only a few times. J is TRBJ1-5 and V is TRBV6-2 or TRBV6-3; 9 positions agree with TRBD1. The germline CDR1 and CDR2 sequences are MNHEY and SVGEGT. The CDR3 is 16 residues long. Losses at the gene ends were 6 bases for V and 0 bases for J; bases not matched to a gene: 6. The CDR3 region has the DNA TGTGCCAGCAGGCCCGCGGGACAGGGTAGCAATCAGCCCCAGCATTTT. Translating it yields CASRPAGQGSNQPQHF.

V gene TRBV5-4 combines with J gene TRBJ2-1; 7 positions match TRBD2. CDR3 length equals 13 residues. Germline CDR1 is SGHNT and CDR2 is YYREEE (reference sequence). Trimming cost V 6 bases and J 2 bases; bases outside gene matches: 2. CDR3: CASMGRAYNEQFF. CDR3 sequence (DNA): TGTGCCAGCATGGGGAGGGCCTACAATGAGCAGTTCTTC.

This clonotype was seen many times. The rearrangement links TRBV19 to TRBJ2-1, with D possibly being TRBD1 (5 bases). This CDR3 spans 15 amino acids. The germline gives CDR1 LNHDA, CDR2 SQIVND (reference sequence). V lost 3 bases, J lost 5 bases, and 14 bases lay in between. CDR3 bases: TGTGCCAGTAGTATTAGTCAGGGTAGGCACAATGAGCAGTTCTTC. Translation: CASSISQGRHNEQFF.

This clonotype was seen many times. The chain employs TRBV5-1 and TRBJ1-1; 11 nucleotides align to TRBD1. CDR1 is SGHRS and CDR2 is YFSETQ in the germline V gene. V was clipped by 4 bases and J by 4 bases; unmatched bases: 6. This CDR3 has 15 amino acids. CDR3 amino acids: CASSRTGGEGTEAFF. The CDR3 DNA reads TGCGCCAGCAGCCGGACAGGGGGCGAAGGCACTGAAGCTTTCTTT. The variable domain in full, with the rest retrieved from reference TRBV5-1 and TRBJ1-1, is KAGVTQTPRYLIKTRGQQVTLSCSPISGHRSVSWYQQTPGQGLQFLFEYFSETQRNKGNFPGRFSGRQFSNSRSEMNVSTLELGDSALYLCASSRTGGEGTEAFFGQGTRLTVV.

This clonotype was recorded many times. The CDR3, as DNA: TGTGCCAGCTCACCAAGCGGGGGCCTCACTGAAGCTTTCTTT. This encodes CASSPSGGLTEAFF. The V call is TRBV18, the J call TRBJ1-1; D possibly corresponds to TRBD1 (6 bases). V was cut by 2 bases and J by 4 bases, with 11 bases left in between. Per germline, CDR1 KGHSH and CDR2 LQKENI. The CDR3 sequence is 14 residues long. Together with reference TRBV18 and TRBJ1-1, the CDR3 gives the full variable domain: NAGVMQNPRHLVRRRGQEARLRCSPMKGHSHVYWYRQLPEEGLKFMVYLQKENIIDESGMPKERFSAEFPKEGPSILRIQQVVRGDSAAYFCASSPSGGLTEAFFGQGTRLTVV.

In its sample, this clonotype was seen many times. The chain has TRBV7-2 and TRBJ2-7; no clear D. The CDR3 contains 14 residues. Trimming took 4 bases from V and 9 from J, leaving 19 bases between them. Germline lookup yields CDR1 SGHTA and CDR2 FQGNSA. CDR3 loop: CASSSAYPNSGQYV. The CDR3 nucleotides read TGTGCCAGCAGCTCCGCCTACCCGAATTCAGGGCAGTACGTC.

This clonotype was detected ten times or more. J is TRBJ2-5 and V is TRBV7-2, with 8 bases fitting TRBD2. The CDR3 has 13 residues. Germline CDR1 reads SGHTA; CDR2 reads FQGNSA. V shed 8 bases and J 5 bases; nucleotides not matched to a gene: 7. The CDR3 reads CASSNGGVETQYF. DNA of the CDR3: TGTGCCAGCTCGAACGGGGGGGTGGAGACCCAGTACTTC.

The J gene is TRBJ1-4, the V gene TRBV12-3 or TRBV12-4, with unresolved D. The CDR3 is 15 residues long. Between the trimmed V and J ends, which lost 8 bases and 3 bases, there was a span of 16 bases. CDR3 DNA: TGTGCCAGCTGTCTCCGGCAGGCCCCTAATGAAAAACTGTTTTTT. Protein sequence: CASCLRQAPNEKLFF.